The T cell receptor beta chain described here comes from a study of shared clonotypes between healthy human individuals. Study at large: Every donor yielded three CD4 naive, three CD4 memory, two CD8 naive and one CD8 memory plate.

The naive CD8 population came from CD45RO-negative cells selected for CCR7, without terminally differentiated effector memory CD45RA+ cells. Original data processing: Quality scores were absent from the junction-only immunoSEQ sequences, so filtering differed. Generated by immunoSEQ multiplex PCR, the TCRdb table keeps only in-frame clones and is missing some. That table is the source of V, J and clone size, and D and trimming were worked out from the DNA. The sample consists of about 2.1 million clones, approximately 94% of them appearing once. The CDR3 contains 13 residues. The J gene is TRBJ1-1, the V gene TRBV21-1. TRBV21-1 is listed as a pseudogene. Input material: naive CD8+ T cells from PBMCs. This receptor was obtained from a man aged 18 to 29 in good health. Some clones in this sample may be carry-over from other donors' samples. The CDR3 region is CASSSPLRTEAFF. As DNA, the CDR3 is TGTGCCAGCAGCTCTCCGCTCCGAACTGAAGCTTTCTTT.